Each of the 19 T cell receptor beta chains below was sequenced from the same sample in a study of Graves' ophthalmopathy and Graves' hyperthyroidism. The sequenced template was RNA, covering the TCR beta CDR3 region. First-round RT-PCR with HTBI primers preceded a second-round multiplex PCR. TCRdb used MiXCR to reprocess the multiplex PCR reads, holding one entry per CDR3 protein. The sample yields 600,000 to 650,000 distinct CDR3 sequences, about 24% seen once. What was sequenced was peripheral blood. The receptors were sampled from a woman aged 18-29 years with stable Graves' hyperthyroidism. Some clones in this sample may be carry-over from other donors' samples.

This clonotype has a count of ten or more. CDR3 region: CASGIAGGTYEQYF. The CDR3 DNA is TGTGCTAGTGGTATAGCGGGGGGGACCTACGAGCAGTACTTC. V usage is TRBV12-5 and J usage is TRBJ2-7; 11 bases line up with TRBD2. Germline V gene sequence: CDR1 LGHNT, CDR2 FRNRAP. The length of the CDR3 is 14 residues. The J segment lost 2 bases and the V segment lost 5 bases, leaving 2 bases of the junction unmatched. Drawing the rest from reference TRBV12-5 and TRBJ2-7, the complete variable domain is DARVTQTPRHKVTEMGQEVTMRCQPILGHNTVFWYRQTMMQGLELLAYFRNRAPLDDSGMPKDRFSAEMPDATLATLKIQPSEPRDSAVYFCASGIAGGTYEQYFGPGTRLTVT.

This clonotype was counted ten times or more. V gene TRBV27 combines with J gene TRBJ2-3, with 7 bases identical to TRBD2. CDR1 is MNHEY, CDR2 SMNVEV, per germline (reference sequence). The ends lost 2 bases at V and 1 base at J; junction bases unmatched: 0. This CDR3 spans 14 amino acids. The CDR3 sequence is CASSLAGGTDTQYF. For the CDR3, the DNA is TGTGCCAGCAGTTTAGCGGGAGGCACAGATACGCAGTATTTT.

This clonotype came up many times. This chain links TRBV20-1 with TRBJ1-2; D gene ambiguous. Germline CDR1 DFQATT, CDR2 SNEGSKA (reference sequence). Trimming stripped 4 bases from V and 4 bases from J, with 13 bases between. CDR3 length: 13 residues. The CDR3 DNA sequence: TGCAGTGCTATAGAGGATAGCGTCTATGGCTACACCTTC. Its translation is CSAIEDSVYGYTF.

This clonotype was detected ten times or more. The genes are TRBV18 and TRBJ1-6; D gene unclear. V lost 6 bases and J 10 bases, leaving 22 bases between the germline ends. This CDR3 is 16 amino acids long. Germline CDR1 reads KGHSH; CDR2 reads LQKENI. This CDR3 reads CASSPGIGRERSPLHF. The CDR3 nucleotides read TGTGCCAGCTCGCCCGGAATTGGGAGGGAACGCTCACCCCTCCACTTT.

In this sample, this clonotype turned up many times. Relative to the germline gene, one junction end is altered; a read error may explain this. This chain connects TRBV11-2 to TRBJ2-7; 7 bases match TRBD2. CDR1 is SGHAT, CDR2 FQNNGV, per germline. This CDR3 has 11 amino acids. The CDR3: CASSLAGEQYF. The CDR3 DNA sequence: TGTGCCAGCAGTTTAGCGGGCGAGCAGTACTTC.

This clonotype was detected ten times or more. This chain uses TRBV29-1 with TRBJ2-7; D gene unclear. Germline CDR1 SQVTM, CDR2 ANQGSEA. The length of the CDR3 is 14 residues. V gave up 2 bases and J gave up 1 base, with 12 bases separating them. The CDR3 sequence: CSVERVEGSYEQYF. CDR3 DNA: TGCAGCGTTGAACGGGTCGAAGGATCCTACGAGCAGTACTTC.

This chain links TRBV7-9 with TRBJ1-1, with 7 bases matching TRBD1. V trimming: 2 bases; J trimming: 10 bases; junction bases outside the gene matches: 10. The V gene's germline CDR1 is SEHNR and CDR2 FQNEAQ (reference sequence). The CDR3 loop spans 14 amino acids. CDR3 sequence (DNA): TGTGCCAGCAGCTTACCAGGGACAGCCTTAGTAGCTTTCTTT. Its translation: CASSLPGTALVAFF.

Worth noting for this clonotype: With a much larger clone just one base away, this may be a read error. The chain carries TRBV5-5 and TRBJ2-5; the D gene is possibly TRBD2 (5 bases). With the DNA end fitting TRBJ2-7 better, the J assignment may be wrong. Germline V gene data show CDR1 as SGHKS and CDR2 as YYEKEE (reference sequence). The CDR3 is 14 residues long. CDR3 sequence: CAISLTVGRYEQYF. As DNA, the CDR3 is TGTGCCATCAGCCTGACGGTAGGGAGATACGAGCAGTACTTC.

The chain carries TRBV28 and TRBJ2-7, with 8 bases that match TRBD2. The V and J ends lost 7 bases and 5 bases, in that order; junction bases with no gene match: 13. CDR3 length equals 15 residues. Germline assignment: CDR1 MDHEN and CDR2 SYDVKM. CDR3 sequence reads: CASTLDGRVSHEQYF. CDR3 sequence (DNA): TGTGCCAGCACTCTCGACGGGAGGGTATCGCACGAGCAGTACTTC.

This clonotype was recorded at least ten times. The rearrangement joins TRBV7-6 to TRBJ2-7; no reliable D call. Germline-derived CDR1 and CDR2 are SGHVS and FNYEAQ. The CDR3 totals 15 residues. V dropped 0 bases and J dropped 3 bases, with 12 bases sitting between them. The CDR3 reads CASSLARQANYEQYF. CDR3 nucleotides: TGTGCCAGCAGCTTAGCGCGGCAGGCCAACTACGAGCAGTACTTC.

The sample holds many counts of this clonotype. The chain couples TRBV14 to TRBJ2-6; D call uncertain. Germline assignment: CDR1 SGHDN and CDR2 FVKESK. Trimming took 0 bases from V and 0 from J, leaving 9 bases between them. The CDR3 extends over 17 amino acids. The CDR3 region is CASSQDFRSSGANVLTF. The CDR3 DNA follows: TGTGCCAGCAGCCAAGATTTTAGGAGCTCTGGGGCCAACGTCCTGACTTTC. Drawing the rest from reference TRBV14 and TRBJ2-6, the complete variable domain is EAGVTQFPSHSVIEKGQTVTLRCDPISGHDNLYWYRRVMGKEIKFLLHFVKESKQDESGMPNNRFLAERTGGTYSTLKVQPAELEDSGVYFCASSQDFRSSGANVLTFGAGSRLTVL.

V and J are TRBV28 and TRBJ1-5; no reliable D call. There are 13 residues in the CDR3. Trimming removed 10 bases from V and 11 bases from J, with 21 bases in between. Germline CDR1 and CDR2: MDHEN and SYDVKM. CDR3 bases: TGTGCCACAAAACGGGCTGCGTCTTATGCCCAGCATTTT. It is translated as CATKRAASYAQHF.

CDR3 sequence: CASSDGRWSSYEQYF. CDR3 in DNA: TGCGCCAGCAGTGACGGACGGTGGAGCTCCTACGAGCAGTACTTC. The chain uses TRBV10-1 and TRBJ2-7; the D is unclear. This CDR3 has 15 residues. The V and J ends lost 3 bases and 0 bases respectively, with 12 bases between them. CDR1 is WNHNN, CDR2 SYGVQD, per germline (reference sequence).

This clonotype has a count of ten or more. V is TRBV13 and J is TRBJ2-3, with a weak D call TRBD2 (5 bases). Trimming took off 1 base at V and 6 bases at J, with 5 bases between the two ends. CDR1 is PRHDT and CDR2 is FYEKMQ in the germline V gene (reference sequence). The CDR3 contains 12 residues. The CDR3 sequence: CASSLAGDTQYF. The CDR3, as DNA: TGTGCCAGCAGCTTAGCGGGGGATACGCAGTATTTT.

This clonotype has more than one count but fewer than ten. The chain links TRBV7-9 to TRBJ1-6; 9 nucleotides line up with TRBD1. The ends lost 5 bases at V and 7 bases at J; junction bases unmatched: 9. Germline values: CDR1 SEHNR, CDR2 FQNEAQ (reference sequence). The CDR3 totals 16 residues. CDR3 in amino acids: CASSLRTGVRNSPLHF. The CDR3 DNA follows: TGTGCCAGCAGCCTACGGACAGGGGTTCGGAATTCACCCCTCCACTTT. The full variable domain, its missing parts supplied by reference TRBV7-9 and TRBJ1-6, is DTGVSQNPRHKITKRGQNVTFRCDPISEHNRLYWYRQTLGQGPEFLTYFQNEAQLEKSRLLSDRFSAERPKGSFSTLEIQRTEQGDSAMYLCASSLRTGVRNSPLHFGNGTRLTVT.

CDR3 in DNA: TGTGCCAGCAGTCCCCCAGAGAGGCTTAGCACAGATACGCAGTATTTT. Translating gives CASSPPERLSTDTQYF. The gene calls are TRBV27 and TRBJ2-3; no firm D call. CDR1 and CDR2 from the germline V gene are MNHEY and SMNVEV (reference sequence). Trimming left V 5 bases short and J 0 bases short, with 15 bases between. The CDR3 runs to 16 residues.

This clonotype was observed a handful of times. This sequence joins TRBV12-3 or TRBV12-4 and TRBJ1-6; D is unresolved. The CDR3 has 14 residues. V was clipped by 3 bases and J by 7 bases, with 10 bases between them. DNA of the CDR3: TGTGCCAGCAGTTTCCGGGGAGCCAATTCACCCCTCCACTTT. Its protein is CASSFRGANSPLHF.

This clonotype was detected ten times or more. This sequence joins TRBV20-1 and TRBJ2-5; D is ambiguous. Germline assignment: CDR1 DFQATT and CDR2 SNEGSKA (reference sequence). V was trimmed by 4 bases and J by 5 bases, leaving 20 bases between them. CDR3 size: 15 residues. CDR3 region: CSAILTLVVRETQYF. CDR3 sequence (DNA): TGCAGTGCTATCCTGACACTCGTAGTTCGGGAGACCCAGTACTTC.

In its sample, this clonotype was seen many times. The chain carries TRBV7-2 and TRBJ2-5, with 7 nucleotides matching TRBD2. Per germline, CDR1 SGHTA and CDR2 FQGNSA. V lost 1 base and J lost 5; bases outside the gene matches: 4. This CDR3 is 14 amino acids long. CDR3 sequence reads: CASSLVTGGETQYF. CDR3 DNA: TGTGCCAGCAGCTTAGTGACGGGAGGCGAGACCCAGTACTTC.